This TCR beta chain was obtained from a study of shared clonotypes between healthy human individuals. General study points: Memory subsets generally showed smaller estimated richness than naive subsets did.

V lost 0 bases, J lost 6 bases, and 13 bases lay in between. The length of the CDR3 is 15 residues. Germline V CDR1 and CDR2: SGHDT, YYEEEE. To note about this clone: Its target is unknown.

Profiling relied on immunoSEQ multiplex PCR, and the TCRdb table lists in-frame clones only, not all of them. The sample includes over a million clones, more than 95% seen only once; the top ten take roughly 1.2%. Into CD45RA+ naive and CD45RA-negative memory subsets, the CD4+ cells were split. The TCR originated in a man aged 25-45 years in good health. The V and J genes are TRBV5-6 and TRBJ2-1, with a tentative D call TRBD2 (6 bases). Input material: naive CD4+ T cells sorted from blood. Subset described: CD45RA+ positively selected. CDR3 protein: CASSLAGVTGNEQFF. The CDR3 nucleotides are TGTGCCAGCAGCTTGGCGGGGGTTACTGGCAATGAGCAGTTCTTC.